This T cell receptor beta chain was sequenced in a study of blood T cell repertoires in COVID-19. Overall study: Samples representing acute and convalescent COVID-19 were sourced from the United States, Italy and Spain.

Clones were read by immunoSEQ multiplex PCR, and TCRdb kept only the in-frame ones, dropping some. Here the sample spans 250,000 to 300,000 clones, 84% being singletons. Residents of about two dozen US areas, aged about 18 to 95 years, made up the participants. In assigning cohorts, the study relied on participant-reported clinical history. Two negative PCRs, clearance, or symptom resolution had been documented for recovered Cohort 3 donors. V trimming: 5 bases; J trimming: 10 bases; junction bases outside the gene matches: 11. The CDR3 is made up of 13 amino acids. Germline lookup yields CDR1 SGHKS and CDR2 YYEKEE (reference sequence).

The TCR originated in a man between 50 and 59 years old who had recovered from COVID-19. The sequencing input was PBMCs or T cells enriched from blood (not recorded which). The rearrangement joins TRBV5-5 to TRBJ1-2; 7 bases match TRBD1. CDR3 in amino acids: CASSFRGSRVYTF. As DNA, the CDR3 is TGTGCCAGCAGTTTCAGGGGGTCCCGTGTCTACACCTTC.